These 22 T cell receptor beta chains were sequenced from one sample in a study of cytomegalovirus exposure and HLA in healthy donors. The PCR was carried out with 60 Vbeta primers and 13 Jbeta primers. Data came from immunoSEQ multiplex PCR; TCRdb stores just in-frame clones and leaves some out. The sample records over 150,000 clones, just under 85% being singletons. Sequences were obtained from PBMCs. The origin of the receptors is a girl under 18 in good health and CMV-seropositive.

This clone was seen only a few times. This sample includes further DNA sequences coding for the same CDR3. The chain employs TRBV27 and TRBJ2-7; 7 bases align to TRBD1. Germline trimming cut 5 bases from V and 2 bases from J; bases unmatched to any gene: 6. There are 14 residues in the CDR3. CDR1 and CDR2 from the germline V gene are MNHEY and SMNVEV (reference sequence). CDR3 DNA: TGTGCCAGCAGTCTCGGGACAGAAACCTACGAGCAGTACTTC. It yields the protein CASSLGTETYEQYF.

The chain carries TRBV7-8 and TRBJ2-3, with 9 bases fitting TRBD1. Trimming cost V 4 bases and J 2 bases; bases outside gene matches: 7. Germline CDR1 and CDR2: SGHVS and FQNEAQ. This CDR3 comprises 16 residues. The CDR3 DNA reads TGTGCCAGCAGCTCTCGACAGGGGGGGGACACAGATACGCAGTATTTT. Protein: CASSSRQGGDTDTQYF.

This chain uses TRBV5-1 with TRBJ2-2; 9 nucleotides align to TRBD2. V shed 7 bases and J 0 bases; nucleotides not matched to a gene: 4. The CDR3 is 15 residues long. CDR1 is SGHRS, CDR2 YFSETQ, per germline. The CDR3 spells CASRWTSANTGELFF. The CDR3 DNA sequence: TGCGCCAGCCGCTGGACTAGCGCGAACACCGGGGAGCTGTTTTTT.

The CDR3 loop is CASSQGSSGNTEAFF. CDR3 coding DNA: TGCGCCAGCAGCCAAGGAAGTAGTGGGAACACTGAAGCTTTCTTT. This chain uses TRBV4-1 with TRBJ1-1, with D hard to call. Germline values: CDR1 MGHRA, CDR2 YSYEKL. The CDR3 consists of 15 residues. Trimming removed 1 base at V and 1 base at J, with 10 bases between.

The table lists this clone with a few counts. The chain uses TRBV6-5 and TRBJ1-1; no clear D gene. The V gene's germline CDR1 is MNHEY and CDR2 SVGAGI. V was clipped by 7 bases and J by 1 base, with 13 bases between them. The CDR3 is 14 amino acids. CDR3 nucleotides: TGTGCCAGCAATACCTTCGCAGGGAACACTGAAGCTTTCTTT. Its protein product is CASNTFAGNTEAFF.

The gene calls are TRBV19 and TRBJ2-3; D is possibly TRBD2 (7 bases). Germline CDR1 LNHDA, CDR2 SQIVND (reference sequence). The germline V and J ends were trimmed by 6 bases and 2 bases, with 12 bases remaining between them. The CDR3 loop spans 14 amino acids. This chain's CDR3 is CASSGGQHTDTQYF. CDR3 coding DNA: TGTGCCAGTAGCGGGGGGCAGCACACAGATACGCAGTATTTT. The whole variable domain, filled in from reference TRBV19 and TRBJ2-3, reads DGGITQSPKYLFRKEGQNVTLSCEQNLNHDAMYWYRQDPGQGLRLIYYSQIVNDFQKGDIAEGYSVSREKKESFPLTVTSAQKNPTAFYLCASSGGQHTDTQYFGPGTRLTVL.

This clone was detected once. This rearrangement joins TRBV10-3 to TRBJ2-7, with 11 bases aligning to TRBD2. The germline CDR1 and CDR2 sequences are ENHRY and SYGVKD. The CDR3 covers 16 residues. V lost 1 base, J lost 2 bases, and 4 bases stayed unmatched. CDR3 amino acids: CAISEFSTSGAYEQYF. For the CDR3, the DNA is TGTGCCATCAGTGAGTTTTCGACTAGCGGGGCCTACGAGCAGTACTTC.

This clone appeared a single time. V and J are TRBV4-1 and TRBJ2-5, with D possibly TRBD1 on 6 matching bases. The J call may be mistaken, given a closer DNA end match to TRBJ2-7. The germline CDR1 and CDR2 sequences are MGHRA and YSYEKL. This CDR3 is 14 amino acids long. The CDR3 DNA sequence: TGCGCCAGCAGCCAGTTGACAGGTACCTACGAGCAGTACTTC. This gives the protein CASSQLTGTYEQYF.

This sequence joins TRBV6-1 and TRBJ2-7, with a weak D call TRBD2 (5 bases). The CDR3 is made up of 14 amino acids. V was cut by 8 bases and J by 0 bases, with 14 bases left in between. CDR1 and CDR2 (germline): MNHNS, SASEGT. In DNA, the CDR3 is TGTGCCAGCCAATTAGAGCGGCTCTCCTACGAGCAGTACTTC. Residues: CASQLERLSYEQYF.

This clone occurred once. CDR3 DNA: TGTGCCACCAGCAGAGATAGTGGAGGGAATAGCAATCAGCCCCAGCATTTT. As protein: CATSRDSGGNSNQPQHF. The chain joins TRBV15 to TRBJ1-5, with D unresolved. From germline, CDR1 is LNHNV and CDR2 YYDKDF (reference sequence). Trimming took off 0 bases at V and 0 bases at J, with 12 bases between the two ends. This CDR3 has 17 amino acids.

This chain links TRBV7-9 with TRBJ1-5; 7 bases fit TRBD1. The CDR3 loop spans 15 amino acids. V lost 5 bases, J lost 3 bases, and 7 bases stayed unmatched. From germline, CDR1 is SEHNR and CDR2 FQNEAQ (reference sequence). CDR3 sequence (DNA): TGTGCCAGCAGCACGACAGGGAATGTCAATCAGCCCCAGCATTTT. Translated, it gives CASSTTGNVNQPQHF.

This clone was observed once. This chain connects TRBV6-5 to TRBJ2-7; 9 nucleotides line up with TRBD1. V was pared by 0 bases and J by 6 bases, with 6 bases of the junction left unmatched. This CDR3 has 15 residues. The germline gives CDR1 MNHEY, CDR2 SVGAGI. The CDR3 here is CASSYSGTGLGEQYF. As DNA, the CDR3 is TGTGCCAGCAGTTACTCCGGGACAGGGTTGGGCGAGCAGTACTTC.

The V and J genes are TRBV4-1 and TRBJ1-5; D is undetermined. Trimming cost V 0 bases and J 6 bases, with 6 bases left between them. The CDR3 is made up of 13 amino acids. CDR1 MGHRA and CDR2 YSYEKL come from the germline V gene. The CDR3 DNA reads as TGCGCCAGCAGCCAAGATTGGGCTCAGCCCCAGCATTTT. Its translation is CASSQDWAQPQHF.

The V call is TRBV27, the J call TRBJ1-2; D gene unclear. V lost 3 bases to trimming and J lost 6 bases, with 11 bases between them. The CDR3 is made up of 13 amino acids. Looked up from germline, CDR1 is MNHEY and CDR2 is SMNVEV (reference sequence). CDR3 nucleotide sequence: TGTGCCAGCAGTTTTACCGACAATCATGGCTACACCTTC. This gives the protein CASSFTDNHGYTF.

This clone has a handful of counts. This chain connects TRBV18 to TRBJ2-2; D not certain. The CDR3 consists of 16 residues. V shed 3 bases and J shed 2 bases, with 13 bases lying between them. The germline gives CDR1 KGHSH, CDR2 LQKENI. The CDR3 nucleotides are TGTGCCAGCTCACCTGTTGGAGAGAAAAACACCGGGGAGCTGTTTTTT. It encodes CASSPVGEKNTGELFF.

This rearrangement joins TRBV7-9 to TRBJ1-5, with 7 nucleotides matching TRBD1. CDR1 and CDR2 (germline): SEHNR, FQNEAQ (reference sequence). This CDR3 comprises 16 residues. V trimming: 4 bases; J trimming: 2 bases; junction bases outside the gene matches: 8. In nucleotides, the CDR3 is TGTGCCAGCAGCTCCACAGGGGATTCGGGCAATCAGCCCCAGCATTTT. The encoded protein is CASSSTGDSGNQPQHF.

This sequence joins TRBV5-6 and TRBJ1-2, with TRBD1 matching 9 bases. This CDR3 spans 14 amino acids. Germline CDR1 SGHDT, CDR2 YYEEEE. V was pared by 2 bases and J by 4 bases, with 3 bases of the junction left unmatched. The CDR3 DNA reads TGTGCCAGCAGCTTCCGGGACAGGGCCTATGGCTACACCTTC. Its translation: CASSFRDRAYGYTF. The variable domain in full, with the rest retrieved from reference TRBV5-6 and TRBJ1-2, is DAGVTQSPTHLIKTRGQQVTLRCSPKSGHDTVSWYQQALGQGPQFIFQYYEEEERQRGNFPDRFSGHQFPNYSSELNVNALLLGDSALYLCASSFRDRAYGYTFGSGTRLTVV.

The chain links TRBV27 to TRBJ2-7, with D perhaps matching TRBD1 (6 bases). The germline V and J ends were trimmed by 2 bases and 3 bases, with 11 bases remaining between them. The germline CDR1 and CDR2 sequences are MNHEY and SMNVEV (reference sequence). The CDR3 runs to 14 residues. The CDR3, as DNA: TGTGCCAGCAGTTTACAGGGGACGGTCTACGAGCAGTACTTC. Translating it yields CASSLQGTVYEQYF.

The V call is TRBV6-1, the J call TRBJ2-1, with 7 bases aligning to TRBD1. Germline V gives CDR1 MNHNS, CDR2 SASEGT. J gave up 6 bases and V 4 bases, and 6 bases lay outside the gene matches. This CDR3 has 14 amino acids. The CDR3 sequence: CASSGGDSSNEQFF. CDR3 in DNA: TGTGCCAGCAGTGGAGGGGACAGTAGCAATGAGCAGTTCTTC.

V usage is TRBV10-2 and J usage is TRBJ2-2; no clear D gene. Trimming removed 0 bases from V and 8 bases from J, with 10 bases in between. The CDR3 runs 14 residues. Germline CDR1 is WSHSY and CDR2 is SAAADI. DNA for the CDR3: TGCGCCAGCAGTGAGTCGTTGAAACAGGGGGAGCTGTTTTTT. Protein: CASSESLKQGELFF.

The DNA of the CDR3 is TGTGCCAGCAGTCAACAGGGGGCCTACGAGCAGTACTTC. As protein: CASSQQGAYEQYF. This sequence joins TRBV2 and TRBJ2-7, with 8 bases matching TRBD1. Germline V gene data show CDR1 as SNHLY and CDR2 as FYNNEI. With V trimmed by 5 bases and J by 2 bases, 2 bases remained unmatched. The CDR3 runs 13 residues.

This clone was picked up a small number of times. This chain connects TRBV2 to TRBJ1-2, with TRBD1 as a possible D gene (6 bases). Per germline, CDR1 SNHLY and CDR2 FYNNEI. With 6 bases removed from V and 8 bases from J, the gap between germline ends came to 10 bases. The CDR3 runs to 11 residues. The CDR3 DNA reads TGTGCCAGCAGAAAGGACAGCGGCTACACCTTC. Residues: CASRKDSGYTF.